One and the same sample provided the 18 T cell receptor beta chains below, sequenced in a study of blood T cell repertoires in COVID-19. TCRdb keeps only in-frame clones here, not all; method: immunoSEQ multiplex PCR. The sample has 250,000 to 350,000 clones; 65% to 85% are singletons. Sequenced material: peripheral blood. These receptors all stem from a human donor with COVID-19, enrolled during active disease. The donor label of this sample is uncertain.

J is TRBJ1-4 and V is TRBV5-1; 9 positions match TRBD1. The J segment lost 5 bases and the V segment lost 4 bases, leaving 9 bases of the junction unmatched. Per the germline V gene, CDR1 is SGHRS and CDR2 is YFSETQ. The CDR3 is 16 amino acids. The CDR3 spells CASSPALGQGNEKLFF. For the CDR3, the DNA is TGCGCCAGCAGCCCGGCCCTGGGACAGGGAAATGAAAAACTGTTTTTT.

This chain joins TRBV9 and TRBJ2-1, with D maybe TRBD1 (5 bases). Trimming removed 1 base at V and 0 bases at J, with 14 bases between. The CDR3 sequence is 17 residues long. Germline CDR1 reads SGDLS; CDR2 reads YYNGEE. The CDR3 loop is CASSVMDNPISYNEQFF. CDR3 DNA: TGTGCCAGCAGCGTAATGGACAACCCGATCTCCTACAATGAGCAGTTCTTC.

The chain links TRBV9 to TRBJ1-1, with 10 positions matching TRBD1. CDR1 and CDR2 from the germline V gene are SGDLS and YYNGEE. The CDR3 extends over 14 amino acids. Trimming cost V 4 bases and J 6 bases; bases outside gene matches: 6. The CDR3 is CASSPTGGSAEAFF. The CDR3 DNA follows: TGTGCCAGCAGCCCGACAGGGGGCTCGGCTGAAGCTTTCTTT. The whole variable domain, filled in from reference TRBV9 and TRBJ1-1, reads DSGVTQTPKHLITATGQRVTLRCSPRSGDLSVYWYQQSLDQGLQFLIQYYNGEERAKGNILERFSAQQFPDLHSELNLSSLELGDSALYFCASSPTGGSAEAFFGQGTRLTVV.

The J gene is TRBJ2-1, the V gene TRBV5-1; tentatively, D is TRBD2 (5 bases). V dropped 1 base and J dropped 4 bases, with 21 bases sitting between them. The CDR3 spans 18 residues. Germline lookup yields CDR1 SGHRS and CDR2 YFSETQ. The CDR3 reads CASSLTRKLPGVYNEQFF. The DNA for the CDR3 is TGCGCCAGCAGCTTGACCCGTAAACTACCCGGGGTTTACAATGAGCAGTTCTTC.

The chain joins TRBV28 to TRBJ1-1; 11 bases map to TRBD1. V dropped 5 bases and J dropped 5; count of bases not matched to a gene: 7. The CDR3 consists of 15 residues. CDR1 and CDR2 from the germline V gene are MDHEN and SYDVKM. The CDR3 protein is CASSLRDRGRTEAFF. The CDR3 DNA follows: TGTGCCAGCAGTCTTAGGGACAGGGGGAGGACTGAAGCTTTCTTT.

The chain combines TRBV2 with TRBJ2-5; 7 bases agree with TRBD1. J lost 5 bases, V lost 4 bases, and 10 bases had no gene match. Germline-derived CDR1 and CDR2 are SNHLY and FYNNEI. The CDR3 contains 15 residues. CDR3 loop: CASSGQTGRGETQYF. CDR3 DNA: TGTGCCAGCAGTGGCCAGACAGGGCGCGGGGAGACCCAGTACTTC.

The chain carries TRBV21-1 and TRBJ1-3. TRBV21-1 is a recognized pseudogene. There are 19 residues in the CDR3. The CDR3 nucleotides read TGTGCCAGCAGCAAAGAAAAGAGGGCCAGAACATCTTCTGGAAACACCATATATTTT. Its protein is CASSKEKRARTSSGNTIYF.

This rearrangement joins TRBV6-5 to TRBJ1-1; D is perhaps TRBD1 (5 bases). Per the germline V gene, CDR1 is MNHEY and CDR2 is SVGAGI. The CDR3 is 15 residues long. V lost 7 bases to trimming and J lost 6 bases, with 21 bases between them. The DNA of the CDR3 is TGTGCCAGCACCCCCCCCCATAGGAACAGGCCTGAAGCTTTCTTT. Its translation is CASTPPHRNRPEAFF.

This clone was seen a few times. The DNA for the CDR3 is TGTGCCAGCAGCCCGGGACTAGCGGGTTCCACAGATACGCAGTATTTT. This codes for CASSPGLAGSTDTQYF. The chain employs TRBV7-9 and TRBJ2-3, with TRBD2 matching over 12 bases. This CDR3 is 16 amino acids long. V lost 5 bases, J lost 2 bases, and 5 bases stayed unmatched. Per the germline V gene, CDR1 is SEHNR and CDR2 is FQNEAQ (reference sequence).

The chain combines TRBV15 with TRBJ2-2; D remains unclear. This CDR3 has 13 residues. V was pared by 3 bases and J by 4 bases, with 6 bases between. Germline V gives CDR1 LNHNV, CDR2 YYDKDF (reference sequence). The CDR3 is CATSSIITGELFF. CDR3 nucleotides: TGTGCCACCAGCAGTATAATCACCGGGGAGCTGTTTTTT.

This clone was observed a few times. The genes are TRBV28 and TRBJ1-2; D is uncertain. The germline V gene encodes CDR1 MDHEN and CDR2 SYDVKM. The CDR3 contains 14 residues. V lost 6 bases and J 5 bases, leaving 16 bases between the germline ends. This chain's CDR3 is CASSPQGSFYGYTF. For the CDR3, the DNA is TGTGCCAGCAGCCCCCAAGGGAGCTTTTATGGCTACACCTTC.

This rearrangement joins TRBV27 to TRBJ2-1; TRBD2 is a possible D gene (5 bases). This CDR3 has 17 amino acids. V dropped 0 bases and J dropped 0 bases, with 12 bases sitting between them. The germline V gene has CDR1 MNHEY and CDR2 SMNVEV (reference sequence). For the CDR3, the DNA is TGTGCCAGCAGTTTATCGGGAGCACAGTACTCCTACAATGAGCAGTTCTTC. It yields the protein CASSLSGAQYSYNEQFF.

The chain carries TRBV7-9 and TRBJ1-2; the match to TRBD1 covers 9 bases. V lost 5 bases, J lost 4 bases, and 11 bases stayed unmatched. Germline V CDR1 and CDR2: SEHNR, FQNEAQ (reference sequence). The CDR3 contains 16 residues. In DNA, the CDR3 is TGTGCCAGCAGCATTGAATTCGGGACAGGGACCTATGGCTACACCTTC. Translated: CASSIEFGTGTYGYTF. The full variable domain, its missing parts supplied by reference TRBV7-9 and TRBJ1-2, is DTGVSQNPRHKITKRGQNVTFRCDPISEHNRLYWYRQTLGQGPEFLTYFQNEAQLEKSRLLSDRFSAERPKGSFSTLEIQRTEQGDSAMYLCASSIEFGTGTYGYTFGSGTRLTVV.

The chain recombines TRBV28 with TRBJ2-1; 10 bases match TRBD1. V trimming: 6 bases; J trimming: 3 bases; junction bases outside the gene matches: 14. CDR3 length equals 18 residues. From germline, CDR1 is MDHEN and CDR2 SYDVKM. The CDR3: CASRPGTGAILVYNEQFF. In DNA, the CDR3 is TGTGCCAGCAGACCCGGGACAGGGGCTATATTGGTCTACAATGAGCAGTTCTTC.

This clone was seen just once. CDR3: CASTKGSIGTSGNHKAYEQYF. In DNA form, the CDR3 reads TGTGCCAGCACCAAGGGCTCCATCGGGACTAGCGGGAATCATAAGGCCTACGAGCAGTACTTC. The chain employs TRBV28 and TRBJ2-7; 13 bases agree with TRBD2. The CDR3 is 21 amino acids. In germline, CDR1 is MDHEN, CDR2 SYDVKM. V dropped 7 bases and J dropped 2; count of bases not matched to a gene: 23.

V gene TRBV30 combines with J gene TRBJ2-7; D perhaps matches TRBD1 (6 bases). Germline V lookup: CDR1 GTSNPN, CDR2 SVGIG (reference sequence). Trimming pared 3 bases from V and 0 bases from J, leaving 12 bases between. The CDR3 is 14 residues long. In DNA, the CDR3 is TGTGCCTGGAGGGGACACCCGAGCTCCTACGAGCAGTACTTC. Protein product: CAWRGHPSSYEQYF.

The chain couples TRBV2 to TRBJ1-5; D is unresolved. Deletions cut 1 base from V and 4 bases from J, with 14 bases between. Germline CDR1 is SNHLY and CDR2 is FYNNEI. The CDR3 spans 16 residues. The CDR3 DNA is TGTGCCAGCAGTGAAGGGCAGAGGCTGGGTAATCAGCCCCAGCATTTT. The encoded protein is CASSEGQRLGNQPQHF. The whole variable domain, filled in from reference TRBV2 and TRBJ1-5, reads EPEVTQTPSHQVTQMGQEVILRCVPISNHLYFYWYRQILGQKVEFLVSFYNNEISEKSEIFDDQFSVERPDGSNFTLKIRSTKLEDSAMYFCASSEGQRLGNQPQHFGDGTRLSIL.

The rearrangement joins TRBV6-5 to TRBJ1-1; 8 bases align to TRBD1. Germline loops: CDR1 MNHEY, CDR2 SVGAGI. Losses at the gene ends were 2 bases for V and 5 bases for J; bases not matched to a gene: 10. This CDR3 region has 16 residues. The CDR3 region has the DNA TGTGCCAGCAGTTACAGTCAGGGGGCTTTAGTTACTGAAGCTTTCTTT. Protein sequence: CASSYSQGALVTEAFF.